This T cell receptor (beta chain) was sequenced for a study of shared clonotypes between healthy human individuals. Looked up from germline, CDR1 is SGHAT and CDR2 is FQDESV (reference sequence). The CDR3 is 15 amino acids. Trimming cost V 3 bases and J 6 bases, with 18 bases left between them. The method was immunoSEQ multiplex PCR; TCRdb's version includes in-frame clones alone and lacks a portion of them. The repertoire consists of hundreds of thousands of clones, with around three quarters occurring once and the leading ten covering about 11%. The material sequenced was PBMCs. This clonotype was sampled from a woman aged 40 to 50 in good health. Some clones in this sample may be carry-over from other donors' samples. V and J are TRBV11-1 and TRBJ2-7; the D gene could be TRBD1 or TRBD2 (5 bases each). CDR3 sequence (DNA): TGTGCCAGCAGCTTTGGAGGTCACGGGACGGGCGAGCAGTACTTC. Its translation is CASSFGGHGTGEQYF.